Shown below are 14 T cell receptor beta chains from a single sample sequenced in a study of HIV-infected patients and healthy controls. Alpha and beta constant-region primers primed reverse transcription of approximately 0.55 ug RNA. Each of the alpha and beta chains got its own library through chain-specific third strand synthesis with indices. TCRdb reanalysed the 5' RACE reads using MiXCR and keeps one entry per CDR3 protein. Of roughly 8,000 distinct CDR3 sequences in the sample, roughly 6.2% were seen once. Roughly three months, about 14 weeks, into antiretroviral therapy, follow-up blood was collected. Whole blood was used without fractionation, so all unsorted peripheral T cells were included. Sequencing used blood, obtained during antiretroviral therapy. All receptors derive from an adult with HIV infection.

This clonotype was seen ten or more times. The library was designed around alpha chains, so this beta chain is a stray read whose abundance carries little weight. This chain's CDR3 is CASNKRGASSYEQYF. The CDR3 nucleotides are TGTGCCAGCAACAAGCGGGGGGCAAGCTCCTACGAGCAGTACTTC. V and J are TRBV25-1 and TRBJ2-7; 9 positions match TRBD2. J was trimmed by 0 bases and V by 7 bases; bases with no gene match: 7. Germline CDR1 and CDR2: MGHDK and SYGVNS. The CDR3 sequence is 15 residues long.

This clonotype came up many times. One end of the junction does not line up with germline, which may come from a read error. Within a library made for alpha chains, this beta chain is off target, and its count is uninformative. The gene calls are TRBV7-7 and TRBJ2-2; 9 positions match TRBD2. Germline V gene lookup returns CDR1 SSHAT and CDR2 FNYEAQ (reference sequence). This CDR3 comprises 17 residues. The CDR3 nucleotides read TGTGCTAGCAGCTCCAGTTTAGCGGGGGCGAACACCGGGGAGCTGTTTTTT. This codes for CASSSSLAGANTGELFF.

Concerning this clonotype itself: The library was built for alpha chains, so this beta chain is an off-target read and its size means little. The V gene is TRBV5-1, the J gene TRBJ2-4; possible D gene TRBD2, 5 bases. The length of the CDR3 is 14 residues. The ends were cut back, 4 bases at V and 9 bases at J, with 17 bases in the middle. Germline V gene data show CDR1 as SGHRS and CDR2 as YFSETQ. The CDR3 region is CASSPLEAEVIQYF. The CDR3 nucleotides are TGCGCCAGCAGCCCGCTGGAGGCCGAGGTCATTCAGTACTTC.

Within the sample, this clonotype is medium-sized. This beta chain is a stray sequence in a library constructed for alpha chains; its clone size is not meaningful. This rearrangement joins TRBV5-1 to TRBJ2-1, with D tentatively TRBD1 (5 bases). Germline CDR1 SGHRS, CDR2 YFSETQ. CDR3 length: 13 amino acids. The germline V and J ends were trimmed by 5 bases and 0 bases, with 6 bases remaining between them. The CDR3 region has the DNA TGCGCCAGCAGGGACACCTCCTACAATGAGCAGTTCTTC. This codes for CASRDTSYNEQFF.

This clonotype showed up many times. This beta chain turned up in a library designed for alpha chains; as an off-target read, its abundance says little. The chain recombines TRBV5-4 with TRBJ2-1; 7 bases match TRBD1. V shed 4 bases, J shed 1 base, and the junction held 5 bases outside the gene matches. The germline V gene has CDR1 SGHNT and CDR2 YYREEE (reference sequence). The CDR3 totals 15 residues. The CDR3 bases are TGTGCCAGCAGCCCGGGACAGTCTTCCTACAATGAGCAGTTCTTC. It specifies CASSPGQSSYNEQFF.

This clonotype is medium-sized within its sample. This beta chain lies outside the target of a library built for alpha chains; its clone size means little. The chain is built from TRBV6-2 or TRBV6-3 and TRBJ2-7; perhaps D is TRBD1 or TRBD2 (5 bases each). V was cut by 3 bases and J by 6 bases, with 15 bases left in between. Germline-derived CDR1 and CDR2 are MNHEY and SVGEGT. The CDR3 consists of 14 residues. CDR3 loop: CASSYLRGSGEQYF. CDR3 DNA: TGTGCCAGCAGTTATCTCCGGGGCTCGGGCGAGCAGTACTTC.

By proportion, this clonotype is medium-sized. This beta chain was picked up by a library intended for alpha chains and is off target, so its count carries little meaning. The rearrangement uses TRBV9 and TRBJ2-5; D possibly corresponds to TRBD2 (5 bases). V was cut by 0 bases and J by 14 bases, with 14 bases left in between. This CDR3 comprises 12 residues. Per germline, CDR1 SGDLS and CDR2 YYNGEE. CDR3 coding DNA: TGTGCCAGCAGCGTAGATCGGACTGTCAGTTACTTC. It yields the protein CASSVDRTVSYF.

This clonotype has ten or more counts. A read error may produce the germline difference seen at one junction end. This beta chain is off target for a library built for alpha chains, so its abundance means little. The chain combines TRBV7-7 with TRBJ1-5; D not resolved. The CDR3 length is 14 residues. Germline CDR1 SSHAT, CDR2 FNYEAQ (reference sequence). CDR3 sequence reads: CASSRGPSNQPQHF. The CDR3 coding sequence is TGTGCTAGCAGCCGCGGACCTAGCAATCAGCCCCAGCATTTT.

This clonotype is categorized as medium-sized. The library was built for alpha chains, so this beta chain is an off-target read and its size means little. CDR3 sequence reads: CASSELSGGLGDTQYF. DNA for the CDR3: TGCGCCAGCAGTGAGCTGAGCGGGGGGCTTGGAGATACGCAGTATTTT. V and J are TRBV10-1 and TRBJ2-3; 9 nucleotides align to TRBD2. V was clipped by 2 bases and J by 5 bases; unmatched bases: 8. CDR3 length: 16 residues. CDR1 is WNHNN, CDR2 SYGVQD, per germline (reference sequence).

This clonotype showed up many times. As an off-target read in a library built for alpha chains, this beta chain has a frequency of little significance. V and J are TRBV5-1 and TRBJ2-7, with D unclear. The CDR3 spans 11 residues. Germline values: CDR1 SGHRS, CDR2 YFSETQ. V gave up 3 bases and J gave up 3 bases, with 4 bases separating them. The CDR3, as DNA: TGCGCCAGCAGCTCCGGCTACGAGCAGTACTTC. It encodes CASSSGYEQYF.

In its sample, this clonotype was seen many times. With the library built for alpha chains, this beta chain is off target and its frequency is not meaningful. This chain joins TRBV18 and TRBJ2-7, with TRBD1 matching over 9 bases. V lost 3 bases to trimming and J lost 6 bases; unmatched junction nucleotides: 9. This CDR3 has 15 amino acids. Looked up from germline, CDR1 is KGHSH and CDR2 is LQKENI. CDR3 region: CASSPEQGASGEQYF. The DNA for the CDR3 is TGTGCCAGCTCACCGGAACAGGGGGCGTCCGGCGAGCAGTACTTC.

This clonotype was counted at least ten times. The size of this beta chain means little, since it is a stray read in a library made for alpha chains. The rearrangement uses TRBV29-1 and TRBJ2-7; 8 positions agree with TRBD2. The CDR3 spans 14 residues. With V trimmed by 6 bases and J by 3 bases, 10 bases remained unmatched. Germline V gives CDR1 SQVTM, CDR2 ANQGSEA. The CDR3 DNA reads TGCAGCGTCCGAGCGGGAGCGTTCGGCTACGAGCAGTACTTC. It specifies CSVRAGAFGYEQYF.

This clonotype was counted many times. With the library built for alpha chains, this beta chain is off target and its frequency is not meaningful. This rearrangement joins TRBV6-1 to TRBJ2-7; 8 positions match TRBD1. Trimming took 6 bases from V and 5 from J; bases not matched to a gene: 12. Germline CDR1 reads MNHNS; CDR2 reads SASEGT. CDR3 size: 15 residues. The CDR3 bases are TGTGCCAGCAGCGCCCCCGGACAGGGTACCGACGAGCAGTACTTC. The encoded protein is CASSAPGQGTDEQYF.

In this sample, this clonotype turned up a few times. Because the library targeted alpha chains, this beta chain is an off-target read whose size means little. CDR3 residues: CAISEPGQGATEQYF. CDR3 nucleotide sequence: TGTGCCATCAGTGAGCCCGGACAGGGGGCCACCGAGCAGTACTTC. The rearrangement links TRBV10-3 to TRBJ2-7, with 11 bases lining up with TRBD1. The junction had 6 bases not matched to a gene; V was cut back by 2 bases and J by 6 bases. Per the germline V gene, CDR1 is ENHRY and CDR2 is SYGVKD. The length of the CDR3 is 15 residues.